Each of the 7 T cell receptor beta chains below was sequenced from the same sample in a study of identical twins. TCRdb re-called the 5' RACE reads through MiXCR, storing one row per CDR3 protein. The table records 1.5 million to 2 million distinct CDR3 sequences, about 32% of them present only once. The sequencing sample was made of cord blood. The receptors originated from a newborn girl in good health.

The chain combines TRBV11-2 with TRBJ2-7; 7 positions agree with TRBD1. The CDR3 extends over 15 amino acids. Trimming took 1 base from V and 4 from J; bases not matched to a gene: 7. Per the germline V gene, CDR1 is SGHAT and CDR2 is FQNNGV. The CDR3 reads CASSLGQGRGYEQYF. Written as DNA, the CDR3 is TGTGCCAGCAGCTTAGGACAGGGTAGGGGGTACGAGCAGTACTTC. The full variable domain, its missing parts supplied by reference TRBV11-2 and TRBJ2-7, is EAGVAQSPRYKIIEKRQSVAFWCNPISGHATLYWYQQILGQGPKLLIQFQNNGVVDDSQLPKDRFSAERLKGVDSTLKIQPAKLEDSAVYLCASSLGQGRGYEQYFGPGTRLTVT.

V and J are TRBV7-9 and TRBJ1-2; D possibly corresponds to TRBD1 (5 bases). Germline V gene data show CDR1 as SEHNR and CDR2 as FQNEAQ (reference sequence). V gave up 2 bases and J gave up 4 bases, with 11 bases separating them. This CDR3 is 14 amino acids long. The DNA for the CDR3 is TGTGCCAGCAGCTTAAAAGGGGCCCTCTATGGCTACACCTTC. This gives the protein CASSLKGALYGYTF.

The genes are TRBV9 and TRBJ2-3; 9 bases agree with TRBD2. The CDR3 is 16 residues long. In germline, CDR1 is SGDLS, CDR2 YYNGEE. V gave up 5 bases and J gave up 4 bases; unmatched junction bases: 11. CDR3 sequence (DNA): TGTGCCAGCAGTCTAGCGGCTAGCGGGATGTCAGATACGCAGTATTTT. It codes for CASSLAASGMSDTQYF.

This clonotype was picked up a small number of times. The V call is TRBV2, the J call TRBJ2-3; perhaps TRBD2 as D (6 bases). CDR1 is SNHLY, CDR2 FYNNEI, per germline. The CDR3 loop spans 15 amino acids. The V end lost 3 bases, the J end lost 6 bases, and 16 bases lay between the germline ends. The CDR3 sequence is CASSEVGTGLDTQYF. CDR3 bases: TGTGCCAGCAGTGAGGTTGGGACTGGACTGGATACGCAGTATTTT.

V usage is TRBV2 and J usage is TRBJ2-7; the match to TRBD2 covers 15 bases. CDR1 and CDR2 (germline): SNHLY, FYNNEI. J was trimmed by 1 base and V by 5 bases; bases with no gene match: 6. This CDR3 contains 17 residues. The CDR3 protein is CASSWGTSGRLSYEQYF. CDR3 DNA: TGTGCCAGCAGTTGGGGGACTAGCGGGAGGCTATCCTACGAGCAGTACTTC.

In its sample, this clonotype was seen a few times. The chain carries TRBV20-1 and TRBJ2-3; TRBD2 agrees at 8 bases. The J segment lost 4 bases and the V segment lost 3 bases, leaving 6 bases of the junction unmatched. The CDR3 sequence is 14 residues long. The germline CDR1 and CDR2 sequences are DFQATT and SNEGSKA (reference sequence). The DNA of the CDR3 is TGCAGTGCTAGCATCGGACTAGCTCCAGATACGCAGTATTTT. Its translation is CSASIGLAPDTQYF.

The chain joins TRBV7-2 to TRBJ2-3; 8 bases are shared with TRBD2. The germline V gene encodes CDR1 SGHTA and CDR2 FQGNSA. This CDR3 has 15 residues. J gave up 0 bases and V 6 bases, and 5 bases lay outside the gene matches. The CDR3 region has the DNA TGTGCCAGCAGTCGAGCGGGGGCCAGCACAGATACGCAGTATTTT. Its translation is CASSRAGASTDTQYF.